This TCR beta chain emerged from a study of CD8+CD57+ T cells in acquired aplastic anemia. Notes on the study in general: Overlap between patients and controls comprised roughly 30 CD8+ CDR3 sequences.

This clonotype has a count of ten or more. Its antigen is unknown. TCR beta VDJ and CDR3 were profiled, and genomic DNA was the template. TCRdb processed the reads anew with MiXCR; each CDR3 protein has one entry. Altogether 180,000 or so distinct CDR3 sequences are present, less than 60% being singletons, with the ten largest covering around 1.8%. Patients chosen for sequencing had CD8+CD57+ cells that had expanded, as shown by flow cytometry. Among the patients, all had severe acquired aplastic anemia. Patients had undergone no therapy by the time their blood was sampled. This CDR3 comprises 13 residues. V lost 0 bases and J lost 8, with 10 bases in between.

The V gene is TRBV12-3 or TRBV12-4, the J gene TRBJ1-2, with a weak D call TRBD1 (6 bases). The sequence derives from a human donor with aplastic anemia. Sequencing used sorted CD4+, CD8+, or CD8+CD57+ T cells (not recorded which) from PBMCs. The CDR3 sequence is CASSLAGQHGYTF. CDR3 bases: TGTGCCAGCAGTTTAGCTGGACAGCACGGCTACACCTTC.